This T cell receptor beta chain was sequenced for a study of blood T cell repertoires in COVID-19. Whole-study context: Material from acute and convalescent COVID-19 was sourced from the United States, Italy and Spain. In each case, the material was cDNA or gDNA derived from T cells, B-cell-depleted T cells, or PBMCs.

In the original workflow: Quantification of nucleated cells was approximated via reference gene primer amplification. Here immunoSEQ multiplex PCR was the method, and the copy in TCRdb shows in-frame clones only, minus some. V, J and clone size were drawn from that table, and D and trimming were deduced from the DNA. The sample gives about 130,000 clones, approximately 74% of which show up once; about 6.3% is in the top ten. The CDR3 is 15 amino acids. Germline V gives CDR1 SGHNT, CDR2 YYREEE (reference sequence). V was clipped by 1 base and J by 2 bases, with 12 bases between them. The sequence was obtained from an elderly man with COVID-19, enrolled during active disease. Sequencing was carried out using peripheral blood. The chain uses TRBV5-4 and TRBJ2-5; D is possibly TRBD2 (6 bases). The CDR3 DNA follows: TGTGCCAGCAGCTTGCGGAGCGGAGGGCAAGAGACCCAGTACTTC. Amino acids: CASSLRSGGQETQYF.